This TCR beta chain appears in the sequencing data of a study of post-analysis software for immune sequencing data. Across the whole study: Clinical courses comprised relapsing-remitting, secondary progressive and progressive-relapsing multiple sclerosis. Study-level findings and limits: A few TRBV segments occurring more often in patients than controls included TRBV5-6, TRBV5-1 and TRBV20-1.

Built from TCR beta cDNA, the libraries had unique molecular identifiers in them. Each CDR3 protein is one row after TCRdb ran MiXCR on the PCR reads. The repertoire holds 350,000 to 500,000 distinct CDR3 sequences, with approximately 37% as singletons. Points on this clonotype: Its antigen is undetermined.

Trimming took 1 base from V and 1 from J, leaving 14 bases between them. The CDR3 consists of 15 residues. Germline CDR1 and CDR2: DFQATT and SNEGSKA (reference sequence). The receptor comes from a girl aged 2 to 10 with multiple sclerosis. The rearrangement joins TRBV20-1 to TRBJ2-7; no definite D call. Sequencing used blood. The CDR3 reads CSARVDFQNSYEQYF. The DNA of the CDR3 is TGCAGTGCTAGAGTAGACTTCCAAAATTCCTACGAGCAGTACTTC.